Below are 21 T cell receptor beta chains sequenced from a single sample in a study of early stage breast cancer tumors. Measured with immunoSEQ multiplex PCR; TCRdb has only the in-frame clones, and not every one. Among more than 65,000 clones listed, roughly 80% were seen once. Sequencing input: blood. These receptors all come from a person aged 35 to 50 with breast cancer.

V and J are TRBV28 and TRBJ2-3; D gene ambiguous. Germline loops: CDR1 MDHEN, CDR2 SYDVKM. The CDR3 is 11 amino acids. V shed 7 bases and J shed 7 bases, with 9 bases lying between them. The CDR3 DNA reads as TGTGCCAGCACCAACATGTATACGCAGTATTTT. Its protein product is CASTNMYTQYF.

CDR3 region: CASSPLNTEAFF. Written as DNA, the CDR3 is TGTGCCAGTAGCCCGCTAAACACTGAAGCTTTCTTT. This sequence joins TRBV19 and TRBJ1-1; D not resolved. This CDR3 is 12 amino acids long. The germline gives CDR1 LNHDA, CDR2 SQIVND (reference sequence). Trimming removed 6 bases at V and 2 bases at J, with 7 bases between.

DNA of the CDR3: TGTGCCAGTAGGGGGACACTAGGACGGGGCGAAAAACTGTTTTTT. It encodes CASRGTLGRGEKLFF. V gene TRBV19 combines with J gene TRBJ1-4; D is perhaps TRBD1 (6 bases). V shed 6 bases and J shed 8 bases, with 19 bases lying between them. Germline CDR1 LNHDA, CDR2 SQIVND (reference sequence). This CDR3 spans 15 amino acids.

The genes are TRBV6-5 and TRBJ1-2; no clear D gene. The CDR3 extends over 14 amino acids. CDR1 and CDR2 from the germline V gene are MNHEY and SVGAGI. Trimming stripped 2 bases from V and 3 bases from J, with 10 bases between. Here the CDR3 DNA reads TGTGCCAGCAGTTACCGAGTCCGAGACTATGGCTACACCTTC. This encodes CASSYRVRDYGYTF.

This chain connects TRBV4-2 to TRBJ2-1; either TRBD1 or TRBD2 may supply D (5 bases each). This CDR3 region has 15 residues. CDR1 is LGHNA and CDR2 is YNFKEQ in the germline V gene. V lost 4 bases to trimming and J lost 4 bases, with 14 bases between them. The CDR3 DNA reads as TGTGCCAGCAGCCTCCTCGGGACGAATTACAATGAGCAGTTCTTC. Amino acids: CASSLLGTNYNEQFF.

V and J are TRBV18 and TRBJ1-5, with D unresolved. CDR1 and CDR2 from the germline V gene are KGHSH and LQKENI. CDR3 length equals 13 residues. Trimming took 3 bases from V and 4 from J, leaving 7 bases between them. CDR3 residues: CASSPGRNQPQHF. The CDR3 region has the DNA TGTGCCAGCTCACCCGGACGGAATCAGCCCCAGCATTTT. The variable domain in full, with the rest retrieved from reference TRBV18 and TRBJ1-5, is NAGVMQNPRHLVRRRGQEARLRCSPMKGHSHVYWYRQLPEEGLKFMVYLQKENIIDESGMPKERFSAEFPKEGPSILRIQQVVRGDSAAYFCASSPGRNQPQHFGDGTRLSIL.

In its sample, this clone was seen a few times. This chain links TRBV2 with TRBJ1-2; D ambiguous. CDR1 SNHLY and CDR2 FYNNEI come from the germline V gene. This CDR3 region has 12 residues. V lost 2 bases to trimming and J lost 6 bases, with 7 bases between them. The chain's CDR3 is CASSERDHGYTF. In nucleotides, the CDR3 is TGTGCCAGCAGTGAAAGAGACCATGGCTACACCTTC.

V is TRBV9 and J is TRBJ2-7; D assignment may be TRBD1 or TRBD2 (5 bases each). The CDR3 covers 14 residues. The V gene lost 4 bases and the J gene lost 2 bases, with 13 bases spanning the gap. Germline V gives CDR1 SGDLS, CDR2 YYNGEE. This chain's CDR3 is CASSPRGATYEQYF. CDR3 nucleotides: TGTGCCAGCAGCCCTCGAGGGGCTACCTACGAGCAGTACTTC.

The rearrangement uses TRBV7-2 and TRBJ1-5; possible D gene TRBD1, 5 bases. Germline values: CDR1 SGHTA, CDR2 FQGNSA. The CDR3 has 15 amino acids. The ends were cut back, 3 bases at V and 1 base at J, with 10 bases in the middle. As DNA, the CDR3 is TGTGCCAGCAGCTTTCAGGGAGGGAGCAATCAGCCCCAGCATTTT. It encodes CASSFQGGSNQPQHF.

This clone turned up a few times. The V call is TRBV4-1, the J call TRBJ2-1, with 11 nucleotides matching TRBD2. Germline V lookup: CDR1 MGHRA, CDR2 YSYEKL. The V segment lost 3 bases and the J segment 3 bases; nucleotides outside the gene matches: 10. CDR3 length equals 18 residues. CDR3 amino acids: CASSHADMGLAVYNEQFF. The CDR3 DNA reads TGCGCCAGCAGCCATGCGGACATGGGACTAGCGGTCTACAATGAGCAGTTCTTC.

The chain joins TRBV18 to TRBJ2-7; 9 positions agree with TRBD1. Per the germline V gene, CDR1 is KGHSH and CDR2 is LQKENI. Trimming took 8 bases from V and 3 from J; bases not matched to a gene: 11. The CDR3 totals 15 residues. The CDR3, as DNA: TGTGCCAGCCAACCGGGACAGGGTATAATCTACGAGCAGTACTTC. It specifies CASQPGQGIIYEQYF.

The CDR3, as DNA: TGTGCCAGCAGCTTACGGACAGGATCCACAGATACGCAGTATTTT. Its translation: CASSLRTGSTDTQYF. J is TRBJ2-3 and V is TRBV7-3, with 7 positions matching TRBD1. Germline CDR1 reads SGHTA; CDR2 reads FQGTGA. V gave up 2 bases and J gave up 2 bases; unmatched junction bases: 4. There are 15 residues in the CDR3.

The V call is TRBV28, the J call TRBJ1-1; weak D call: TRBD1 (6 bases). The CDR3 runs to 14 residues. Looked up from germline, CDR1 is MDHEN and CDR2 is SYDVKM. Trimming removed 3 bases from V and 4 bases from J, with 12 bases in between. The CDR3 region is CASSFRRGGTEAFF. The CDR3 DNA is TGTGCCAGCAGTTTCCGGAGAGGGGGCACTGAAGCTTTCTTT.

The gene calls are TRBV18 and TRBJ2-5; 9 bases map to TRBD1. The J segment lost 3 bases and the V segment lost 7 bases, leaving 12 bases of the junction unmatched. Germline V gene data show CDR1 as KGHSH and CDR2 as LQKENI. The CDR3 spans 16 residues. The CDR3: CASYSGLTGGKETQYF. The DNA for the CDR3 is TGTGCCAGCTATTCGGGGCTGACAGGGGGAAAAGAGACCCAGTACTTC. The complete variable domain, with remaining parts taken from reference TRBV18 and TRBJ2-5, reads NAGVMQNPRHLVRRRGQEARLRCSPMKGHSHVYWYRQLPEEGLKFMVYLQKENIIDESGMPKERFSAEFPKEGPSILRIQQVVRGDSAAYFCASYSGLTGGKETQYFGPGTRLLVL.

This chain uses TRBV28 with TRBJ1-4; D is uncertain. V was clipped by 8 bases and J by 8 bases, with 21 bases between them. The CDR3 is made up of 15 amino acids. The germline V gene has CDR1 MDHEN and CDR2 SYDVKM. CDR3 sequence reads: CASQVLAGAREKLFF. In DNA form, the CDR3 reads TGTGCCAGCCAAGTTCTGGCAGGTGCCCGGGAAAAACTGTTTTTT.

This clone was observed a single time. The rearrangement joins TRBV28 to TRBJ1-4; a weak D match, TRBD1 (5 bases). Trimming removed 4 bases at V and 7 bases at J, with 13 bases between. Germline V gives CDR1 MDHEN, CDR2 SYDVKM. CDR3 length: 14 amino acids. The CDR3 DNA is TGTGCCAGCAGTTCCGCCGGGACGGGTGAAAAACTGTTTTTT. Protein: CASSSAGTGEKLFF.

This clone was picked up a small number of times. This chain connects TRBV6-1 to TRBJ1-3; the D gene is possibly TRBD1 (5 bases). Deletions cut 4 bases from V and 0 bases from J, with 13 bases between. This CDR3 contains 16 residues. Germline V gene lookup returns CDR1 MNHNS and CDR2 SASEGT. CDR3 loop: CASSGQRVASGNTIYF. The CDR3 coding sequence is TGTGCCAGCAGTGGACAGAGGGTGGCCTCTGGAAACACCATATATTTT.

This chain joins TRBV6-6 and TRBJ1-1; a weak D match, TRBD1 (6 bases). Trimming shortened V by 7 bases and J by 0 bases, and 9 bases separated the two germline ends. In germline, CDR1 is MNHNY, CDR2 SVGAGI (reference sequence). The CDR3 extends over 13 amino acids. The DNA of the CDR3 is TGTGCCAGCAAAGGGGACATGAACACTGAAGCTTTCTTT. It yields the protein CASKGDMNTEAFF.

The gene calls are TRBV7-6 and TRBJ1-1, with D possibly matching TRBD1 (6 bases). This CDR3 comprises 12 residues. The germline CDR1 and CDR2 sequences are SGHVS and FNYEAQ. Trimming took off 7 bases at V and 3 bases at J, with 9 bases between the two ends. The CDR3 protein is CASKGGDTEAFF. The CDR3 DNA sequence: TGTGCCAGCAAAGGGGGGGACACTGAAGCTTTCTTT.

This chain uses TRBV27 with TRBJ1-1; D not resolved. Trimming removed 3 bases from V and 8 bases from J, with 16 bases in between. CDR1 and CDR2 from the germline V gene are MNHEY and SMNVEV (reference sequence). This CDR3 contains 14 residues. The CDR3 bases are TGTGCCAGCAGTTTTGCTGGTCGGACCAACGAAGCTTTCTTT. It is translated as CASSFAGRTNEAFF.

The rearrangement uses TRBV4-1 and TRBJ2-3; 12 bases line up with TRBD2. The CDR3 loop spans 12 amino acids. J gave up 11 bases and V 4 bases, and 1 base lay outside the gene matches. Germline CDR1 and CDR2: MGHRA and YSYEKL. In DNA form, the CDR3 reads TGCGCCAGCAGCCCGGGACTAGCGGGGCAGTATTTT. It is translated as CASSPGLAGQYF.